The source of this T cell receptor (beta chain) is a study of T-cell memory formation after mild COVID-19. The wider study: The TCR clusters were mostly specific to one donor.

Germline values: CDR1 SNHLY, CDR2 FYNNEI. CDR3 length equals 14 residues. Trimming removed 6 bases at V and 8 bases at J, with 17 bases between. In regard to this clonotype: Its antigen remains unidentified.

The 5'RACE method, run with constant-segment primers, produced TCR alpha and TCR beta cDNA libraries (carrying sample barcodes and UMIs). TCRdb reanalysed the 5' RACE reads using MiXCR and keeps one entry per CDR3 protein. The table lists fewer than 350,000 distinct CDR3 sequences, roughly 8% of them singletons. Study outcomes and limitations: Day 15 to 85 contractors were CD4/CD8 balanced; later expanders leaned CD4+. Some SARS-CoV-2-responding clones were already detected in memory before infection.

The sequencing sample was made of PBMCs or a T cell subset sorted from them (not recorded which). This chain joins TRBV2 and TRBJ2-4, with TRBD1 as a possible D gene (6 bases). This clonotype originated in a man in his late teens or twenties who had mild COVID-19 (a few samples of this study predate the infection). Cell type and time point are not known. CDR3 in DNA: TGTGCCAGCAGAGCGACAGGCCTCCCTGACATTCAGTACTTC. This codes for CASRATGLPDIQYF.